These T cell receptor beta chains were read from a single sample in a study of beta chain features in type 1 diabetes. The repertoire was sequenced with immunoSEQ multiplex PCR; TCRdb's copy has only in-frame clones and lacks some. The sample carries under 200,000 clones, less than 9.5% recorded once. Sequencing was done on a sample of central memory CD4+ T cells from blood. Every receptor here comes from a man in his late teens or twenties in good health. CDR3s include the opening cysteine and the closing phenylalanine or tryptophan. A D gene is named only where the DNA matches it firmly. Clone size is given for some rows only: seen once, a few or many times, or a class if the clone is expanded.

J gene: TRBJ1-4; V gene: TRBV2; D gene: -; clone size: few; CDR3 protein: CASSLGGTNEKLFF; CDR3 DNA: TGTGCCAGCTCCCTTGGAGGAACTAATGAAAAACTGTTTTTT
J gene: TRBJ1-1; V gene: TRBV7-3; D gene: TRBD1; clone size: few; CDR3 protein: CASSPGQPVSEAFF; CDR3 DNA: TGTGCCAGCAGCCCGGGACAGCCGGTGTCTGAAGCTTTCTTT
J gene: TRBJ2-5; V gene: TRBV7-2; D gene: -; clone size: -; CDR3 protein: CASSLGPQGETQYF; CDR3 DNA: TGTGCCAGCAGCTTAGGGCCGCAGGGGGAGACCCAGTACTTC
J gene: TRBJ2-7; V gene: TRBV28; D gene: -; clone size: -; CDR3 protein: CASSPGQSAEQYF; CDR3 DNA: TGTGCCAGCAGTCCGGGACAATCGGCGGAGCAGTACTTC
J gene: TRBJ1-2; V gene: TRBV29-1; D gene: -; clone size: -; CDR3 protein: CSVGRVGESTVGYTF; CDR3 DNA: TGCAGCGTCGGGAGGGTGGGGGAATCGACGGTCGGCTACACCTTC
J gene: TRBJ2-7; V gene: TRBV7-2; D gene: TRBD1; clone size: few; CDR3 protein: CASSPSGQGGSYEQYF; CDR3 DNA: TGTGCCAGCAGCCCCAGTGGACAGGGCGGCTCCTACGAGCAGTACTTC
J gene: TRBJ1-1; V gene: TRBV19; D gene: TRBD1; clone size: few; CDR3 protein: CASTTGGGTEAFF; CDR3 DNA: TGTGCCAGTACCACAGGGGGCGGGACTGAAGCTTTCTTT
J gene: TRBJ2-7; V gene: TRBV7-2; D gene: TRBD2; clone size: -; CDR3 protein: CASSSWTSGTYEQYF; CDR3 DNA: TGTGCCAGCAGCTCCTGGACTAGCGGGACGTACGAGCAGTACTTC
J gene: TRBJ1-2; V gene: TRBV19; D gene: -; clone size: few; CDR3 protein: CASSTSILAYGYTF; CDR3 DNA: TGTGCCAGTAGTACGAGTATTCTAGCGTATGGCTACACCTTC
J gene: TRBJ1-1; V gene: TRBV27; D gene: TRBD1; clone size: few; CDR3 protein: CASSLTGVSTEAFF; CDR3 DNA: TGTGCCAGCTCTTTGACAGGGGTGTCCACTGAAGCTTTCTTT
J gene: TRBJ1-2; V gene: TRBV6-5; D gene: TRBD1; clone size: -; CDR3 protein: CASRDGDRTYGYTF; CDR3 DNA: TGTGCCAGCAGGGACGGGGACAGAACCTATGGCTACACCTTC
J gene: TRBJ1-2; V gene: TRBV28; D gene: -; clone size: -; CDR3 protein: CASSLGTGGGYTF; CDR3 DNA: TGTGCCAGCAGTTTAGGAACGGGGGGAGGCTACACCTTC
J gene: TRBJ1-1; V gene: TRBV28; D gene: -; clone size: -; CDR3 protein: CASSLPMNTEAFF; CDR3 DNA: TGTGCCAGCAGTTTACCTATGAACACTGAAGCTTTCTTT
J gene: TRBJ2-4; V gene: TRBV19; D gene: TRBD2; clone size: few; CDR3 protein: CASSPGTSGGIKNIQYF; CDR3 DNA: TGTGCCAGTAGTCCAGGGACTAGCGGGGGGATCAAAAACATTCAGTACTTC
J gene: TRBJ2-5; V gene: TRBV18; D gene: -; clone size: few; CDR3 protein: CASSPTLQETQYF; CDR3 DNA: TGTGCCAGCTCACCAACTCTCCAAGAGACCCAGTACTTC
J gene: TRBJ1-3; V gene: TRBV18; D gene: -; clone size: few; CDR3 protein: CASSSGHLGNTIYF; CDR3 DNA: TGTGCCAGCTCATCGGGACATTTAGGAAACACCATATATTTT
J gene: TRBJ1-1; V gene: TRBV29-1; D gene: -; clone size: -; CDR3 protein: CSATVNTEAFF; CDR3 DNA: TGCAGCGCAACAGTGAACACTGAAGCTTTCTTT
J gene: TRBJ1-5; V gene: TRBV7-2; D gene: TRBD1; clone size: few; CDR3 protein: CASSIRDSRNQPQHF; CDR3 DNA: TGTGCCAGCAGTATCCGGGACAGCCGCAATCAGCCCCAGCATTTT
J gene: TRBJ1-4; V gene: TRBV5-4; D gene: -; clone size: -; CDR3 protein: CASSVGEDQRGRDEKLFF; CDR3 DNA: TGTGCCAGCAGCGTTGGGGAGGATCAGAGAGGACGGGATGAAAAACTGTTTTTT
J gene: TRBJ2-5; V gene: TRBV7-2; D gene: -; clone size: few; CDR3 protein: CASSLSQVTETQYF; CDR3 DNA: TGTGCCAGCAGCTTGAGCCAGGTCACGGAGACCCAGTACTTC
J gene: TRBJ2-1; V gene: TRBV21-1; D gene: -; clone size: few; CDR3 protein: CASSKIDGGTYNEQFF; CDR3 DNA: TGTGCCAGCAGCAAAATAGACGGTGGGACTTACAATGAGCAGTTCTTC
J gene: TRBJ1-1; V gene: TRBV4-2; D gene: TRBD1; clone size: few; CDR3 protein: CASKEGQMNTEAFF; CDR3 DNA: TGTGCCAGCAAAGAGGGACAGATGAACACTGAAGCTTTCTTT
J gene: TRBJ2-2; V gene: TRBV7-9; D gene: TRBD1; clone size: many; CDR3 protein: CASSISGGANTGELFF; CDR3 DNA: TGTGCCAGCAGCATCTCAGGGGGCGCGAACACCGGGGAGCTGTTTTTT
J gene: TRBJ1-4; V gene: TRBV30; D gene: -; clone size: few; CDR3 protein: CAWSPRGSKKLFF; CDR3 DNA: TGTGCCTGGAGTCCCCGGGGGTCAAAAAAACTGTTTTTT
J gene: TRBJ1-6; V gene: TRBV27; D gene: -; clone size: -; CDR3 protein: CASSLYRVASPLHF; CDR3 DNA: TGTGCCAGCAGTTTATACAGGGTGGCTTCACCCCTCCACTTT
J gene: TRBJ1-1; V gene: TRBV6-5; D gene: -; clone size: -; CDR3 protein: CASSYFLNSNTEAFF; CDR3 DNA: TGTGCCAGCAGTTACTTTTTAAACAGTAACACTGAAGCTTTCTTT
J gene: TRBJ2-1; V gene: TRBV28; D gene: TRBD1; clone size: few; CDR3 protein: CASGGQGNEQFF; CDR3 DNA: TGTGCCAGCGGGGGACAGGGCAATGAGCAGTTCTTC
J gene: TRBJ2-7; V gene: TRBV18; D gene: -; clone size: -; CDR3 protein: CASSRDISYEQYF; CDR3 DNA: TGTGCCAGCTCTCGCGACATCTCCTACGAGCAGTACTTC